These 14 T cell receptor beta chains came from one sample sequenced in a study of blood T cell dynamics during melanoma immunotherapy. Produced via immunoSEQ multiplex PCR; TCRdb's table is partial and in-frame only. The sample has tens of thousands of clones, over 85% seen once. The time point here: pre-treatment baseline. Sequenced material: blood, taken from a patient treated with checkpoint blockade. The receptors here all came from a human donor with melanoma.

The rearrangement joins TRBV28 to TRBJ1-4; D is perhaps TRBD1 (6 bases). Trimming took 6 bases from V and 7 from J, leaving 18 bases between them. The CDR3 runs 15 residues. Germline CDR1 is MDHEN and CDR2 is SYDVKM. This CDR3 is CASSPGQTGSEKLFF. Written as DNA, the CDR3 is TGTGCCAGCAGCCCTGGACAGACGGGGAGTGAAAAACTGTTTTTT.

V gene TRBV19 combines with J gene TRBJ1-1, with D possibly matching TRBD1 (6 bases). V dropped 7 bases and J dropped 8 bases, with 11 bases sitting between them. This CDR3 region has 11 residues. CDR1 and CDR2 (germline): LNHDA, SQIVND (reference sequence). The CDR3 bases are TGTGCCAGTATAAGGGGGGCAGAAGCTTTCTTT. It is translated as CASIRGAEAFF.

This rearrangement joins TRBV5-5 to TRBJ1-2; 10 positions agree with TRBD1. V was clipped by 3 bases and J by 5 bases; unmatched bases: 13. The length of the CDR3 is 17 residues. Germline-derived CDR1 and CDR2 are SGHKS and YYEKEE (reference sequence). CDR3 sequence: CASSSRDRGHLLYGYTF. The CDR3 nucleotides are TGTGCCAGCAGCTCCCGGGACAGGGGCCACCTTCTATATGGCTACACCTTC.

This clone has only one observation. CDR3 sequence (DNA): TGTGCCAGCAGCGACCGACAGGGGGCCACTGAAGCTTTCTTT. This sequence encodes CASSDRQGATEAFF. The V gene is TRBV7-2, the J gene TRBJ1-1; 10 nucleotides match TRBD1. Trimming took 5 bases from V and 4 from J; bases not matched to a gene: 4. Germline V gene data show CDR1 as SGHTA and CDR2 as FQGNSA. The CDR3 covers 14 residues. The whole variable domain, filled in from reference TRBV7-2 and TRBJ1-1, reads GAGVSQSPSNKVTEKGKDVELRCDPISGHTALYWYRQSLGQGLEFLIYFQGNSAPDKSGLPSDRFSAERTGGSVSTLTIQRTQQEDSAVYLCASSDRQGATEAFFGQGTRLTVV.

Written as DNA, the CDR3 is TGTGCCAGCAGTCCCCAAATGAACACTGAAGCTTTCTTT. Protein product: CASSPQMNTEAFF. The rearrangement uses TRBV2 and TRBJ1-1; unclear D gene. The germline CDR1 and CDR2 sequences are SNHLY and FYNNEI. V dropped 5 bases and J dropped 0 bases, with 7 bases sitting between them. This CDR3 has 13 amino acids.

V usage is TRBV6-6 and J usage is TRBJ2-3; 9 bases match TRBD2. Germline assignment: CDR1 MNHNY and CDR2 SVGAGI (reference sequence). Trimming removed 7 bases from V and 9 bases from J; junction bases left unmatched: 14. The CDR3 is 15 residues long. The CDR3 DNA follows: TGTGCCAGCAAACCCCCGGGACTAGCCGACCCAACGCAGTATTTT. This codes for CASKPPGLADPTQYF.

This chain links TRBV21-1 with TRBJ2-5; the D segment call TRBD2 is taken from the table without a DNA check. The J call may not be correct, given that the DNA end is closer to TRBJ2-7. TRBV21-1 is a known pseudogene. There are 15 residues in the CDR3. DNA of the CDR3: TGTGCCAGCAGCAAAAGGGGGGGTGGCTCCTACGAGCAGTACTTC. As protein: CASSKRGGGSYEQYF.

In this sample, this clone turned up once. The chain has TRBV5-4 and TRBJ2-5, with D perhaps TRBD1 or TRBD2 (5 bases each). V lost 0 bases, J lost 5 bases, and 11 bases lay in between. The CDR3 covers 14 residues. Germline loops: CDR1 SGHNT, CDR2 YYREEE (reference sequence). The CDR3 loop reads CASSLGGSRETQYF. The DNA for the CDR3 is TGTGCCAGCAGCTTGGGGGGGTCCCGGGAGACCCAGTACTTC.

V and J are TRBV4-1 and TRBJ1-1; D gene uncertain. The CDR3 sequence is 15 residues long. Per the germline V gene, CDR1 is MGHRA and CDR2 is YSYEKL. The V and J ends lost 4 bases and 0 bases respectively, with 12 bases between them. CDR3 in amino acids: CASSPLGRMNTEAFF. The CDR3 bases are TGCGCCAGCAGCCCCCTGGGCAGAATGAACACTGAAGCTTTCTTT.

The V and J genes are TRBV5-1 and TRBJ1-1; TRBD1 agrees at 8 bases. The germline V gene has CDR1 SGHRS and CDR2 YFSETQ. The CDR3 spans 14 residues. J lost 5 bases, V lost 4 bases, and 7 bases had no gene match. The DNA of the CDR3 is TGCGCCAGCAGCACTAGACAGGGGCGGACTGAAGCTTTCTTT. It codes for CASSTRQGRTEAFF. The variable domain in full, completed from reference TRBV5-1 and TRBJ1-1, reads KAGVTQTPRYLIKTRGQQVTLSCSPISGHRSVSWYQQTPGQGLQFLFEYFSETQRNKGNFPGRFSGRQFSNSRSEMNVSTLELGDSALYLCASSTRQGRTEAFFGQGTRLTVV.

The J gene is TRBJ1-6, the V gene TRBV7-3, with D hard to call. Looked up from germline, CDR1 is SGHTA and CDR2 is FQGTGA. The CDR3 spans 13 residues. The V end lost 5 bases, the J end lost 7 bases, and 9 bases lay between the germline ends. CDR3 nucleotides: TGTGCCAGCAGCGCCGGACTGAATTCACCCCTCCACTTT. Translating gives CASSAGLNSPLHF. The variable domain in full, with the rest retrieved from reference TRBV7-3 and TRBJ1-6, is GAGVSQTPSNKVTEKGKYVELRCDPISGHTALYWYRQSLGQGPEFLIYFQGTGAADDSGLPNDRFFAVRPEGSVSTLKIQRTERGDSAVYLCASSAGLNSPLHFGNGTRLTVT.

This clone was found once. The genes are TRBV30 and TRBJ2-7; 10 nucleotides match TRBD2. Unmatched junction bases numbered 6, after V lost 0 bases and J lost 7 bases. This CDR3 spans 14 amino acids. Per germline, CDR1 GTSNPN and CDR2 SVGIG (reference sequence). Here the CDR3 reads CAWSVGLAVGEQYF. Written as DNA, the CDR3 is TGTGCCTGGAGTGTCGGACTAGCGGTCGGGGAGCAGTACTTC.

This clone was picked up one time. V usage is TRBV5-6 and J usage is TRBJ2-5; perhaps TRBD1 as D (5 bases). The last part of the DNA fits TRBJ2-7 better; the J call may be wrong. There are 12 residues in the CDR3. Per the germline V gene, CDR1 is SGHDT and CDR2 is YYEEEE. CDR3 coding DNA: TGTGCCAGCAGCTTCCAGGGATACGAGCAGTACTTC. Translation gives CASSFQGYEQYF.

The chain joins TRBV6-5 to TRBJ1-1; 7 nucleotides agree with TRBD1. CDR3 length: 14 residues. The V gene's germline CDR1 is MNHEY and CDR2 SVGAGI. Unmatched junction bases numbered 9, after V lost 10 bases and J lost 1 base. The CDR3 sequence: CATTRGFPNTEAFF. The CDR3 region has the DNA TGTGCCACTACCAGGGGGTTCCCGAACACTGAAGCTTTCTTT.